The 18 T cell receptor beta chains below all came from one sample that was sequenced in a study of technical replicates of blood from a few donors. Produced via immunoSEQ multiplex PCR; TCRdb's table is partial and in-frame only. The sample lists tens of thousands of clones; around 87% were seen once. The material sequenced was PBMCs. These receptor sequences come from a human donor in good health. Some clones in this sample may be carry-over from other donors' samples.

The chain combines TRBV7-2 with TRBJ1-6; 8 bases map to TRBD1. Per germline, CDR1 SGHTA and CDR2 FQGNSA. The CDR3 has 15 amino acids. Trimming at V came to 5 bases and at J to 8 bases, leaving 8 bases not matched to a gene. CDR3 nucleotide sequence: TGTGCCAGCAGCACCGGACAGGGCACGGATTCACCCCTCCACTTT. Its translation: CASSTGQGTDSPLHF.

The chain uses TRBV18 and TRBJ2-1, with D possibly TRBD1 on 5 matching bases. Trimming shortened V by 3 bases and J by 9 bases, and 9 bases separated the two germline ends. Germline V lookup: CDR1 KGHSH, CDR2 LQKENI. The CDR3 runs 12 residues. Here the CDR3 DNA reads TGTGCCAGCTCACCTCAAAGGGGTGAGCAGTTCTTC. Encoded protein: CASSPQRGEQFF.

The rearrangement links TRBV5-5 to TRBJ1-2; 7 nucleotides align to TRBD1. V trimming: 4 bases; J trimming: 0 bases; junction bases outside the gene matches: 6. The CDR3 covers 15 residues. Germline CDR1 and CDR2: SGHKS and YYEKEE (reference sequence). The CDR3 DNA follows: TGTGCCAGCAGCATCGACAGGGCACCTAACTATGGCTACACCTTC. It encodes CASSIDRAPNYGYTF.

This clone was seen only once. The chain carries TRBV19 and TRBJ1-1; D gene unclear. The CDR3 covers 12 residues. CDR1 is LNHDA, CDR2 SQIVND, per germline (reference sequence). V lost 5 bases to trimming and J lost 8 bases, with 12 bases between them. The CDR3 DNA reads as TGTGCCAGTAGTCTGGGCCGCAGGGAAGCTTTCTTT. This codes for CASSLGRREAFF.

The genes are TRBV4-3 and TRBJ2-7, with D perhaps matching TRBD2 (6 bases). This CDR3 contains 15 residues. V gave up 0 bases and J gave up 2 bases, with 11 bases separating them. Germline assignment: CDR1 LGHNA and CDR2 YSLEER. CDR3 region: CASSQDPGGTYEQYF. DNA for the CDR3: TGCGCCAGCAGCCAAGATCCTGGGGGGACCTACGAGCAGTACTTC.

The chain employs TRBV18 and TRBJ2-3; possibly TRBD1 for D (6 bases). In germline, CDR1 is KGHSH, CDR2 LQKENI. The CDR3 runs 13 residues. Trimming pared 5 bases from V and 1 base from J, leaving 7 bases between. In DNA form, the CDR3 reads TGTGCCAGCTCAGGGGGCGGCACAGATACGCAGTATTTT. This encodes CASSGGGTDTQYF.

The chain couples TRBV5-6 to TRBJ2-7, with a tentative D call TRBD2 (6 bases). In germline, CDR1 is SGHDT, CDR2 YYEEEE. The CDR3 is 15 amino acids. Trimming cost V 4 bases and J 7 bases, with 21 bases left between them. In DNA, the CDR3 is TGTGCCAGCAGCCCCCGGCGGGGAAGGGGTAGTGAGCAGTACTTC. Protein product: CASSPRRGRGSEQYF.

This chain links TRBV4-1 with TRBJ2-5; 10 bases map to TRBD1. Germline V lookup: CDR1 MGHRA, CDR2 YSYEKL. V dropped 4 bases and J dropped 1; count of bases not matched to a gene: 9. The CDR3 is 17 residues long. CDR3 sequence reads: CASSPPGTGVLQETQYF. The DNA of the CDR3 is TGCGCCAGCAGCCCTCCCGGGACAGGGGTACTCCAAGAGACCCAGTACTTC.

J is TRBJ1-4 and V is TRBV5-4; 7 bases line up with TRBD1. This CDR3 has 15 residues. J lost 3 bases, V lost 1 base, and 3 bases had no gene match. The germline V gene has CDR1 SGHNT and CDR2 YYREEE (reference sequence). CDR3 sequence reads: CASSLKGQSNEKLFF. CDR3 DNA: TGTGCCAGCAGCTTGAAGGGACAGTCTAATGAAAAACTGTTTTTT.

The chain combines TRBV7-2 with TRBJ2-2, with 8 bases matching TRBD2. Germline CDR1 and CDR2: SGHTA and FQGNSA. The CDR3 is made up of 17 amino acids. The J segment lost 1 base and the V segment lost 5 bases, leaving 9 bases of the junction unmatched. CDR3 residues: CASSPTPGGVNTGELFF. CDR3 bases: TGTGCCAGCAGCCCGACGCCCGGGGGGGTGAACACCGGGGAGCTGTTTTTT.

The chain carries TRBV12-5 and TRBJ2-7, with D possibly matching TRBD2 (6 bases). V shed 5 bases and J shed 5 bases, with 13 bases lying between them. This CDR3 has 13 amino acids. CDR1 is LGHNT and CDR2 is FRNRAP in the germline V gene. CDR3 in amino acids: CASGTGGLNEQYF. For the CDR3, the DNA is TGTGCTAGTGGTACAGGAGGGTTGAACGAGCAGTACTTC.

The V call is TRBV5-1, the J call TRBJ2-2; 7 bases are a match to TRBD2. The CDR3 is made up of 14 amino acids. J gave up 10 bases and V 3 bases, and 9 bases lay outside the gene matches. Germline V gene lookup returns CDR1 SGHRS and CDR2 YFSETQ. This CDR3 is CASSSGLVGMELFF. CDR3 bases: TGCGCCAGCAGCTCTGGACTAGTGGGGATGGAGCTGTTTTTT.

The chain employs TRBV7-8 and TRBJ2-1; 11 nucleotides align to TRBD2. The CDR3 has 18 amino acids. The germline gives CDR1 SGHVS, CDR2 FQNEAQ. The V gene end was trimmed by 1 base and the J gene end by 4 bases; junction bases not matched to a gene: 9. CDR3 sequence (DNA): TGTGCCAGCAGCTTAGGGGTAGCGGGAGGGCGAATTTACAATGAGCAGTTCTTC. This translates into CASSLGVAGGRIYNEQFF. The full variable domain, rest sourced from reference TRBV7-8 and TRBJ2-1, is GAGVSQSPRYKVAKRGQDVALRCDPISGHVSLFWYQQALGQGPEFLTYFQNEAQLDKSGLPSDRFFAERPEGSVSTLKIQRTQQEDSAVYLCASSLGVAGGRIYNEQFFGPGTRLTVL.

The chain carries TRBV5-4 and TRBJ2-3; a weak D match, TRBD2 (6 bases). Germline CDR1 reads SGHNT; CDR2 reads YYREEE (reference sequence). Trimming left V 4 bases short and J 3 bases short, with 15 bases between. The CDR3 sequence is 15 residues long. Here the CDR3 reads CASSLGLPRTDTQYF. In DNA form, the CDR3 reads TGTGCCAGCAGCCTGGGACTCCCTAGGACAGATACGCAGTATTTT. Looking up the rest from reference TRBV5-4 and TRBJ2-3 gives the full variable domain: ETGVTQSPTHLIKTRGQQVTLRCSSQSGHNTVSWYQQALGQGPQFIFQYYREEENGRGNFPPRFSGLQFPNYSSELNVNALELDDSALYLCASSLGLPRTDTQYFGPGTRLTVL.

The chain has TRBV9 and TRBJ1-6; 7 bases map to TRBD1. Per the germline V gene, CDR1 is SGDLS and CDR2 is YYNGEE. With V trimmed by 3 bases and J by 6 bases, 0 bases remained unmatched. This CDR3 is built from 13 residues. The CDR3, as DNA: TGTGCCAGCAGCGACAGGGGTAATTCACCCCTCCACTTT. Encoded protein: CASSDRGNSPLHF.

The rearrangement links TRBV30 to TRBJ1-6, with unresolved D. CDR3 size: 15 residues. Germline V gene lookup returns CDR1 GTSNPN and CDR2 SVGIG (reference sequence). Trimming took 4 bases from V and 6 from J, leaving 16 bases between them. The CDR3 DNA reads TGTGCCTGGACCACCCTTTCAGGCATTAATTCACCCCTCCACTTT. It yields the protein CAWTTLSGINSPLHF.

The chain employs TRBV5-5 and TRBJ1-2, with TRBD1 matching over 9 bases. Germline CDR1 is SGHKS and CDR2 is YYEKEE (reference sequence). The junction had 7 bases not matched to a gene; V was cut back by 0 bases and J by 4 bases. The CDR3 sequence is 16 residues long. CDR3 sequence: CASSLAVQQGAYGYTF. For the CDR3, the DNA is TGTGCCAGCAGCTTGGCCGTCCAACAGGGGGCCTATGGCTACACCTTC.

This chain's CDR3 is CASRIGGADEKLFF. In nucleotides, the CDR3 is TGTGCCAGCAGAATTGGGGGCGCAGACGAAAAACTGTTTTTT. The chain combines TRBV28 with TRBJ1-4; weak D call: TRBD1 (6 bases). The V end was cut by 6 bases, the J end by 8 bases, with 16 bases between. Germline CDR1 is MDHEN and CDR2 is SYDVKM. CDR3 length: 14 residues. Drawing the rest from reference TRBV28 and TRBJ1-4, the complete variable domain is DVKVTQSSRYLVKRTGEKVFLECVQDMDHENMFWYRQDPGLGLRLIYFSYDVKMKEKGDIPEGYSVSREKKERFSLILESASTNQTSMYLCASRIGGADEKLFFGSGTQLSVL.